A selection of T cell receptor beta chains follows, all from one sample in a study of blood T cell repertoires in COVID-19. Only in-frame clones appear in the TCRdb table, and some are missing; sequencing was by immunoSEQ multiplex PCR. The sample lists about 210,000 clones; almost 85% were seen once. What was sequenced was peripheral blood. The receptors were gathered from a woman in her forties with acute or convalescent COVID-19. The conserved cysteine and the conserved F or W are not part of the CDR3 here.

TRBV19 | ASSTRGVTGELF
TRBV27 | ASKQGIGNQPQH
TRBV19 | ASSNLPSSYNEQF
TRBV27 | ASSYITGELF
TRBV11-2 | ASSLFPGTGGFYEQY
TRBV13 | ASSLDSGPFNEQF
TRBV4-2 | ASSHPQGAREKLF
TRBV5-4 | ASSPAAAGANTGELF
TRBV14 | ASQAGALYNEQF
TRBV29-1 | SVEESGQGASNYGYT
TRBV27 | ASYTTMGLAGTEQF
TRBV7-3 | ASSLVRGAGETQY
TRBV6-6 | ASTGQMNTEAF
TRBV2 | ASSEERYTQY
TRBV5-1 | ASSLVSGANQPQH
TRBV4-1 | ASSQARVLNTEAF
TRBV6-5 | ASKESSYNEQF
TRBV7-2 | ASSSMVSGSYEQY
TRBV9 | ASSVGGGQGFGLNTEAF
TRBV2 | ASSGMAGDNEQY
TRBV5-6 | ASRAPGQAFEQY
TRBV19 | ASSVPGQGAGEQY
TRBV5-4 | ASSQIRPGLAADTQY
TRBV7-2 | ASSPPGQKYNEQF
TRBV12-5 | ASGLSGQETQY